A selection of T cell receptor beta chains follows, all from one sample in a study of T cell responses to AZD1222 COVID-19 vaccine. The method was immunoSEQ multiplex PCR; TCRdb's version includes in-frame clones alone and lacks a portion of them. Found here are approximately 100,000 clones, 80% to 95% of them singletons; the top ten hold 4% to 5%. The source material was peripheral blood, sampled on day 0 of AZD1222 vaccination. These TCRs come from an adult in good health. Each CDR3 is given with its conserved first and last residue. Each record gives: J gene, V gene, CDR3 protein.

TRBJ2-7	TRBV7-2	CASSLRSAGTGYEQYF
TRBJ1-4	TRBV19	CALRGDDEKLFF
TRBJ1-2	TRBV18	CASSLPDRGLPLYGYTF
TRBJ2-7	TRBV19	CASSTRDSSYEQYF
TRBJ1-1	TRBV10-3	CAISESRDTNTEAFF
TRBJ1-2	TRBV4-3	CASSQDWGWTDHGYTF
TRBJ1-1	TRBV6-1	CASSEWGGMNTEAFF
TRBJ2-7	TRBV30	CAWSPLLNEQYF
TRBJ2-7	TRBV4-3	CASSRDYSSYEQYF
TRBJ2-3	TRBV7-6	CASSRNGGRTDTQYF
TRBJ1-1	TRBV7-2	CASRWTVNTEAFF
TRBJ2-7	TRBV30	CAWTKQANSYEQYF
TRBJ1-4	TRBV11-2	CASSPLGTGDATNEKLFF
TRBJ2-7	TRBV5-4	CASSNPTARSEQYF
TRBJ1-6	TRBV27	CASSSFGTGYNSPLHF
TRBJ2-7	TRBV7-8	CASSLSWTAYEQYF
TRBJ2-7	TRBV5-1	CASQGQPSYEQYF
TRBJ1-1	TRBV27	CASSLQWGGEAFF
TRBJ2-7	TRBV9	CASSLKSGQGGEQYF
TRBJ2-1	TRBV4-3	CASSRERGSSYNEQFF
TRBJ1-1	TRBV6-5	CASRRDETNTEAFF
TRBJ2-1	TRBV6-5	CASRNRDSYNEQFF
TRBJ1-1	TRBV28	CASSLSERTGSIEAFF
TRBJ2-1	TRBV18	CASSPGPGTTGEQFF
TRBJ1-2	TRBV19	CASSGQGRLANYGYTF
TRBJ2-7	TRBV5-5	CASSPGQDYEQYF
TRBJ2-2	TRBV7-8	CASTRGDTGELFF
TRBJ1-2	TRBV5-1	CASSLTGGRDYGYTF
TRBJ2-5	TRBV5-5	CASRAGVGETQYF
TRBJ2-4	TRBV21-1	CASSRMPTKNIQYF
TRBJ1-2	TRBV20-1	CSAGAGYGYTF
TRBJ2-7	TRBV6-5	CASSYSGSYEQYF
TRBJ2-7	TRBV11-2	CASSYRGPLYEQYF
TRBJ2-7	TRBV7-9	CASTDRGGGPYEQYF
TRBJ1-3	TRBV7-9	CASSPQGKEDTIYF
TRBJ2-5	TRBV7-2	CASSFYRTYQETQYF
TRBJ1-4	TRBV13	CASSSRDYSEKLFF
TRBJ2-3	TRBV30	CAWTVLVGDTQYF
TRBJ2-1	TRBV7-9	CASSRLYNEQFF
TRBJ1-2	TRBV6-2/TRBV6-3	CASSSTETYGYTF
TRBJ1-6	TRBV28	CASSLTGVGSPLHF
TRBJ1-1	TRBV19	CASSLTTGLASEAFF
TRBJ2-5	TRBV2	CASPPTGGLETQYF
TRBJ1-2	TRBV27	CASTPAGGANYGYTF
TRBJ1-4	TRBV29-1	CSVAGTGNEKLFF
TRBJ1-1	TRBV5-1	CASSSGLNTEAFF
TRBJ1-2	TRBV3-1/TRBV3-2	CASSPQGFYGYTF
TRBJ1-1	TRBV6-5	CASRQGRGTEAFF
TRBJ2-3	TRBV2	CASRPTSGGPNTQYF